The 29 T cell receptor beta chains given below trace back to one sample, sequenced in a study of T cell responses to AZD1222 COVID-19 vaccine. The data were produced by immunoSEQ multiplex PCR, yet TCRdb's version contains in-frame clones alone and is incomplete. The table has about 130,000 clones, 80% to 90% seen once. Sequences were derived from peripheral blood, sampled on day 0 of AZD1222 vaccination. These receptors all stem from an adult in good health.

The chain uses TRBV2 and TRBJ1-3, with no clear D. The germline CDR1 and CDR2 sequences are SNHLY and FYNNEI. The CDR3 spans 14 residues. V was pared by 10 bases and J by 0 bases, with 13 bases between. For the CDR3, the DNA is TGTGCCACCAAACAGAGAGCCTCTGGAAACACCATATATTTT. Its protein product is CATKQRASGNTIYF. The full variable domain, rest sourced from reference TRBV2 and TRBJ1-3, is EPEVTQTPSHQVTQMGQEVILRCVPISNHLYFYWYRQILGQKVEFLVSFYNNEISEKSEIFDDQFSVERPDGSNFTLKIRSTKLEDSAMYFCATKQRASGNTIYFGEGSWLTVV.

The chain employs TRBV30 and TRBJ2-1; 7 nucleotides match TRBD2. CDR3 length: 15 amino acids. V lost 3 bases and J lost 8; bases outside the gene matches: 13. The germline gives CDR1 GTSNPN, CDR2 SVGIG (reference sequence). This CDR3 is CAWSLWGGRADEQFF. DNA for the CDR3: TGTGCCTGGAGCCTTTGGGGCGGGAGAGCCGATGAGCAGTTCTTC.

The J gene is TRBJ1-6, the V gene TRBV11-2; weak D call: TRBD1 (5 bases). Per germline, CDR1 SGHAT and CDR2 FQNNGV. V was pared by 1 base and J by 7 bases, with 8 bases between. The CDR3 has 14 amino acids. CDR3 bases: TGTGCCAGCAGCTTAGTAGAGGGGAATTCACCCCTCCACTTT. Translation: CASSLVEGNSPLHF.

This chain connects TRBV4-1 to TRBJ1-2, with TRBD1 matching over 9 bases. Germline CDR1 is MGHRA and CDR2 is YSYEKL. The CDR3 is made up of 13 amino acids. Trimming cost V 3 bases and J 5 bases; bases outside gene matches: 1. The CDR3 DNA follows: TGCGCCAGCAGCCAGACAGGGGGGTATGGCTACACCTTC. This encodes CASSQTGGYGYTF.

The chain couples TRBV19 to TRBJ2-3, with 7 nucleotides matching TRBD2. Per the germline V gene, CDR1 is LNHDA and CDR2 is SQIVND (reference sequence). This CDR3 is built from 16 residues. J was trimmed by 0 bases and V by 4 bases; bases with no gene match: 7. This CDR3 is CASSSDAGLSTDTQYF. The CDR3 coding sequence is TGTGCCAGTAGTAGCGACGCGGGACTAAGCACAGATACGCAGTATTTT.

This chain links TRBV5-1 with TRBJ2-4; the match to TRBD1 covers 7 bases. J gave up 6 bases and V 0 bases, and 3 bases lay outside the gene matches. The CDR3 length is 14 residues. Per germline, CDR1 SGHRS and CDR2 YFSETQ. CDR3 bases: TGCGCCAGCAGCTTGGGACAGGGTGGAAACATTCAGTACTTC. Residues: CASSLGQGGNIQYF. Complete variable domain (other parts from reference TRBV5-1 and TRBJ2-4): KAGVTQTPRYLIKTRGQQVTLSCSPISGHRSVSWYQQTPGQGLQFLFEYFSETQRNKGNFPGRFSGRQFSNSRSEMNVSTLELGDSALYLCASSLGQGGNIQYFGAGTRLSVL.

The rearrangement uses TRBV29-1 and TRBJ1-1; no clear D gene. Trimming removed 5 bases at V and 4 bases at J, with 11 bases between. The CDR3 runs to 12 residues. From germline, CDR1 is SQVTM and CDR2 ANQGSEA. Written as DNA, the CDR3 is TGCAGCGTTTTGTGGCACAGCACTGAAGCTTTCTTT. Translating gives CSVLWHSTEAFF.

The J gene is TRBJ2-1, the V gene TRBV5-1; 8 positions agree with TRBD1. With 5 bases clipped from V and 10 bases from J, the junction kept 14 bases outside the gene matches. The CDR3 covers 15 residues. Germline CDR1 reads SGHRS; CDR2 reads YFSETQ. As DNA, the CDR3 is TGCGCCAGCAGTCCTGACAGGGGAGGATCTAGGGAGCAGTTCTTC. Its protein product is CASSPDRGGSREQFF. Full variable domain (outside the CDR3, taken from reference TRBV5-1 and TRBJ2-1): KAGVTQTPRYLIKTRGQQVTLSCSPISGHRSVSWYQQTPGQGLQFLFEYFSETQRNKGNFPGRFSGRQFSNSRSEMNVSTLELGDSALYLCASSPDRGGSREQFFGPGTRLTVL.

V usage is TRBV5-1 and J usage is TRBJ2-3, with 12 bases that match TRBD2. Germline CDR1 SGHRS, CDR2 YFSETQ. This CDR3 has 15 residues. The V gene end was trimmed by 3 bases and the J gene end by 4 bases; junction bases not matched to a gene: 3. CDR3 DNA sequence: TGCGCCAGCAGCTCAACTAGCGGGAGGTCAGATACGCAGTATTTT. Translated: CASSSTSGRSDTQYF.

To note about this clone: The germline gene is not matched at one end of the junction; a read error may be the cause. J is TRBJ2-1 and V is TRBV12-3 or TRBV12-4; TRBD1 or TRBD2 may be the D gene (5 bases each). This CDR3 has 11 amino acids. The chain's CDR3 is CASSLGDLRVF. CDR3 DNA: TGTGCCAGCAGTTTAGGGGACCTGAGAGTCTTC.

V usage is TRBV2 and J usage is TRBJ2-3; tentatively, D is TRBD1 or TRBD2 (5 bases each). This CDR3 has 16 residues. The germline CDR1 and CDR2 sequences are SNHLY and FYNNEI. V was trimmed by 7 bases and J by 0 bases, leaving 17 bases between them. Here the CDR3 DNA reads TGTGCCAGCACCAGGGAGCAGGGTCTAAGCACAGATACGCAGTATTTT. Translation: CASTREQGLSTDTQYF.

This chain joins TRBV4-1 and TRBJ1-2; D unresolved. Between the trimmed V and J ends, which lost 1 base and 3 bases, there was a span of 21 bases. Germline CDR1 is MGHRA and CDR2 is YSYEKL. The CDR3 is 18 residues long. The CDR3 DNA follows: TGCGCCAGCAGCCAAGCGGTCTTAAGTACCTCCGGGGACTATGGCTACACCTTC. Translating it yields CASSQAVLSTSGDYGYTF.

The genes are TRBV12-3 or TRBV12-4 and TRBJ1-5; a weak D match, TRBD1 (6 bases). The CDR3 runs to 12 residues. Trimming left V 6 bases short and J 7 bases short, with 10 bases between. CDR3 in amino acids: CASRGGLQPQHF. In DNA, the CDR3 is TGTGCCAGCAGGGGGGGCTTGCAGCCCCAGCATTTT.

The chain employs TRBV12-3 or TRBV12-4 and TRBJ2-4, with 7 bases aligning to TRBD1. With 6 bases clipped from V and 7 bases from J, the junction kept 6 bases outside the gene matches. The CDR3 runs to 13 residues. CDR3 protein: CASSVIQGNIQYF. The CDR3 nucleotides are TGTGCCAGCAGCGTCATACAGGGGAACATTCAGTACTTC.

The chain joins TRBV15 to TRBJ2-7, with 8 bases aligning to TRBD1. CDR1 is LNHNV and CDR2 is YYDKDF in the germline V gene (reference sequence). The CDR3 has 16 amino acids. The ends lost 3 bases at V and 1 base at J; junction bases unmatched: 8. The DNA for the CDR3 is TGTGCCACCAGCAGCGACAGGGGTGTAGGATCCTACGAGCAGTACTTC. As protein: CATSSDRGVGSYEQYF.

CDR3 sequence (DNA): TGCGCCAGCACTTCAACGGGGGGGAACACCGGGGAGCTGTTTTTT. Its translation: CASTSTGGNTGELFF. V and J are TRBV5-1 and TRBJ2-2; 7 bases line up with TRBD2. This CDR3 has 15 residues. V trimming: 6 bases; J trimming: 1 base; junction bases outside the gene matches: 6. Looked up from germline, CDR1 is SGHRS and CDR2 is YFSETQ.

DNA of the CDR3: TGTGCCAGCATTTTCGGTGGGGGGGAGTTCTTC. It translates to CASIFGGGEFF. The chain carries TRBV6-6 and TRBJ2-1; TRBD2 agrees at 7 bases. Unmatched junction bases numbered 8, after V lost 7 bases and J lost 14 bases. The CDR3 is 11 amino acids. Germline values: CDR1 MNHNY, CDR2 SVGAGI (reference sequence).

The chain carries TRBV5-6 and TRBJ2-7, with TRBD2 matching 13 bases. Germline CDR1 is SGHDT and CDR2 is YYEEEE. V shed 4 bases and J 2 bases; nucleotides not matched to a gene: 3. CDR3 length: 15 residues. CDR3 DNA sequence: TGTGCCAGCAGCCCAGGACTAGCGGGAGCCTACGAGCAGTACTTC. Amino acid sequence: CASSPGLAGAYEQYF. The full variable domain, rest sourced from reference TRBV5-6 and TRBJ2-7, is DAGVTQSPTHLIKTRGQQVTLRCSPKSGHDTVSWYQQALGQGPQFIFQYYEEEERQRGNFPDRFSGHQFPNYSSELNVNALLLGDSALYLCASSPGLAGAYEQYFGPGTRLTVT.

The genes are TRBV6-6 and TRBJ1-1; D unresolved. Trimming removed 6 bases at V and 9 bases at J, with 11 bases between. Germline CDR1 MNHNY, CDR2 SVGAGI (reference sequence). The CDR3 length is 11 residues. Here the CDR3 DNA reads TGTGCCAGCAGCGCCGGGAGACAAGCTTTCTTT. Amino acids: CASSAGRQAFF.

V gene TRBV10-3 combines with J gene TRBJ1-2; 10 bases match TRBD1. CDR3 size: 14 residues. Germline lookup yields CDR1 ENHRY and CDR2 SYGVKD. J lost 2 bases, V lost 6 bases, and 3 bases had no gene match. This chain's CDR3 is CAIRGQGGNYGYTF. The DNA of the CDR3 is TGTGCCATCAGAGGACAGGGGGGGAACTATGGCTACACCTTC.

The rearrangement links TRBV6-6 to TRBJ1-3; unclear D gene. This CDR3 comprises 14 residues. Trimming shortened V by 0 bases and J by 3 bases, and 6 bases separated the two germline ends. Germline loops: CDR1 MNHNY, CDR2 SVGAGI (reference sequence). The CDR3 protein is CASSYSIIGNTIYF. The CDR3 coding sequence is TGTGCCAGCAGTTACTCGATTATTGGAAACACCATATATTTT.

The chain couples TRBV5-4 to TRBJ2-2; D possibly uses TRBD1 or TRBD2 (6 bases each). Trimming stripped 2 bases from V and 4 bases from J, with 21 bases between. CDR3 length: 18 amino acids. Germline loops: CDR1 SGHNT, CDR2 YYREEE (reference sequence). DNA for the CDR3: TGTGCCAGCAGCTTTGGAGGGGGGCCTAGCGTTCTCACCGGGGAGCTGTTTTTT. This gives the protein CASSFGGGPSVLTGELFF.

The CDR3 bases are TGTGCCACCAGCAGGGGACAGCGGGAGACCCAGTACTTC. It specifies CATSRGQRETQYF. The chain has TRBV15 and TRBJ2-5; 7 nucleotides agree with TRBD1. The CDR3 consists of 13 residues. V shed 3 bases and J 5 bases; nucleotides not matched to a gene: 3. Germline V gives CDR1 LNHNV, CDR2 YYDKDF (reference sequence).

This chain joins TRBV19 and TRBJ1-2; D gene unclear. Trimming took 11 bases from V and 8 from J, leaving 21 bases between them. Germline lookup yields CDR1 LNHDA and CDR2 SQIVND (reference sequence). The CDR3 is made up of 13 amino acids. CDR3 region: CASRTRTTIGYTF. DNA for the CDR3: TGTGCCTCCCGGACCAGAACAACTATCGGCTACACCTTC.

CDR3 in amino acids: CASSDPGQGRNTIYF. The CDR3 region has the DNA TGCGCCAGCAGCGATCCAGGGCAGGGACGAAACACCATATATTTT. The V call is TRBV5-1, the J call TRBJ1-3; D is possibly TRBD1 (5 bases). V was shortened by 4 bases and J by 5 bases, with 16 bases between the two germline ends. Germline V gene data show CDR1 as SGHRS and CDR2 as YFSETQ. This CDR3 is built from 15 residues.

The V gene is TRBV5-1, the J gene TRBJ1-2; D remains unclear. V was pared by 3 bases and J by 6 bases, with 12 bases between. The germline CDR1 and CDR2 sequences are SGHRS and YFSETQ. CDR3 length equals 13 residues. CDR3 amino acids: CASSSSLGNGYTF. The CDR3 DNA follows: TGCGCCAGCAGCTCAAGTCTAGGGAATGGCTACACCTTC.

The rearrangement links TRBV19 to TRBJ1-3, with D possibly being TRBD1 (5 bases). Trimming shortened V by 6 bases and J by 4 bases, and 10 bases separated the two germline ends. This CDR3 is 13 amino acids long. CDR1 LNHDA and CDR2 SQIVND come from the germline V gene (reference sequence). In DNA, the CDR3 is TGTGCCAGTAGCCGGGACGTCGGAAACACCATATATTTT. Residues: CASSRDVGNTIYF.

The V and J genes are TRBV11-2 and TRBJ2-1; TRBD2 aligns across 14 bases. The CDR3 contains 15 residues. After removal of 6 bases from V and 9 bases from J, the junction contained 7 bases not matched to a gene. Germline CDR1 and CDR2: SGHAT and FQNNGV. CDR3 in amino acids: CASRQTSGGAGEQFF. The CDR3 nucleotides are TGTGCCAGCAGGCAGACTAGCGGGGGGGCGGGTGAGCAGTTCTTC.

This chain joins TRBV7-2 and TRBJ2-1; D is unresolved. Trimming took off 3 bases at V and 4 bases at J, with 13 bases between the two ends. Germline CDR1 is SGHTA and CDR2 is FQGNSA. This CDR3 has 15 residues. DNA for the CDR3: TGTGCCAGCAGCTTCGGCCCCCCAGATTACAATGAGCAGTTCTTC. This translates into CASSFGPPDYNEQFF. The full variable domain, in which reference TRBV7-2 and TRBJ2-1 provide the parts outside the CDR3, is GAGVSQSPSNKVTEKGKDVELRCDPISGHTALYWYRQSLGQGLEFLIYFQGNSAPDKSGLPSDRFSAERTGGSVSTLTIQRTQQEDSAVYLCASSFGPPDYNEQFFGPGTRLTVL.